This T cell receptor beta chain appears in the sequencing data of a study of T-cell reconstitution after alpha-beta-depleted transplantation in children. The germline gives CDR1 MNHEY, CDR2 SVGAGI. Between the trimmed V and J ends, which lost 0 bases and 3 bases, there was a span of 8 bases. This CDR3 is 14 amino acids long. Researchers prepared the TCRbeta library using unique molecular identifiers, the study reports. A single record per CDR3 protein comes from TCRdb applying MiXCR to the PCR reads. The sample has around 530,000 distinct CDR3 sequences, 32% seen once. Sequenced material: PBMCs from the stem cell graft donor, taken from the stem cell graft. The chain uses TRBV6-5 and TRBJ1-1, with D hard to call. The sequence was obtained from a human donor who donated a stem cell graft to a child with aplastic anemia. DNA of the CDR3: TGTGCCAGCAGTTACTCAGTAGGTGACACTGAAGCTTTCTTT. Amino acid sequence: CASSYSVGDTEAFF.